These T cell receptor beta chains were read from a single sample in a study of blood T cells in healthy people across ages. TCRdb used MiXCR to reprocess the 5' RACE reads, holding one entry per CDR3 protein. The data show around 1,500,000 distinct CDR3 sequences, approximately 42% seen once. What was sequenced was blood. These receptors came from a woman in her late teens or twenties in good health. The CDR3 runs from the conserved cysteine through the conserved F or W. Each record gives: V gene, D gene, clone size, J gene, CDR3 DNA, CDR3 protein. The D gene is left open where the match is weak. The listing skips clone size in some rows; elsewhere it reads once, few, many or a size class.

v_gene: TRBV12-3/TRBV12-4
d_gene: TRBD1
abundance: few
j_gene: TRBJ2-1
CDR3nt: TGTGCCAGCACCCCCCTACCACAGGGGGCGGGTAATGAGCAGTTCTTC
CDR3aa: CASTPLPQGAGNEQFF

v_gene: TRBV20-1
d_gene: -
abundance: -
j_gene: TRBJ2-4
CDR3nt: TGCAGTGCTAGTAAGCAGCCGGAGCAGTACTTC
CDR3aa: CSASKQPEQYF

v_gene: TRBV20-1
d_gene: TRBD1
abundance: -
j_gene: TRBJ2-7
CDR3nt: TGCAGTGTATCGGGACAGGGGCCCTACGAGCAGTACTTC
CDR3aa: CSVSGQGPYEQYF

v_gene: TRBV6-5
d_gene: -
abundance: few
j_gene: TRBJ1-1
CDR3nt: TGTGCCAGCGGAATAGGAGGAGGGGGCACTGAAGCTTTCTTT
CDR3aa: CASGIGGGGTEAFF

v_gene: TRBV4-1
d_gene: -
abundance: few
j_gene: TRBJ1-1
CDR3nt: TGCGCCAGCAGCCAAGTAGGGCAGGGGAGGTGGGACACTGAAGCTTTCTTT
CDR3aa: CASSQVGQGRWDTEAFF

v_gene: TRBV18
d_gene: -
abundance: -
j_gene: TRBJ2-5
CDR3nt: TGTGCCAGCTCACCCCCTAGCCGAGTCCAAGAGACCCAGTACTTC
CDR3aa: CASSPPSRVQETQYF

v_gene: TRBV9
d_gene: TRBD1
abundance: -
j_gene: TRBJ2-3
CDR3nt: TGTGCCAGCAGCGTGGTGGGGACAGGGGGGCCCACAGATACGCAGTATTTT
CDR3aa: CASSVVGTGGPTDTQYF

v_gene: TRBV10-3
d_gene: -
abundance: -
j_gene: TRBJ2-2
CDR3nt: TGTGCCATCAGTGACGGAGGGGGCGGGTACGCCGGGGAGCTGTTTTTT
CDR3aa: CAISDGGGGYAGELFF

v_gene: TRBV19
d_gene: TRBD2
abundance: -
j_gene: TRBJ2-1
CDR3nt: TGTGCCAGTAGTCCGACTAGCGGGAGATTCTCCTACAATGAGCAGTTCTTC
CDR3aa: CASSPTSGRFSYNEQFF

v_gene: TRBV14
d_gene: -
abundance: many
j_gene: TRBJ2-7
CDR3nt: TGTGCCAGCAGCCATGTCGGCTACGAGCAGTACTTC
CDR3aa: CASSHVGYEQYF

v_gene: TRBV6-5
d_gene: -
abundance: few
j_gene: TRBJ2-1
CDR3nt: TGTGCCAGCAGACCCAAAACAGGGTCGGGGGAGAGAAATGAGCAGTTCTTC
CDR3aa: CASRPKTGSGERNEQFF

v_gene: TRBV5-1
d_gene: TRBD1
abundance: few
j_gene: TRBJ2-7
CDR3nt: TGCGCCAGCAGCTCTCCGGACAGGGCGCACGAGCAGTACTTC
CDR3aa: CASSSPDRAHEQYF

v_gene: TRBV10-3
d_gene: -
abundance: -
j_gene: TRBJ1-1
CDR3nt: TGTGCCATCACCCCGACAGCGGGTAGCACTGAAGCTTTCTTT
CDR3aa: CAITPTAGSTEAFF

v_gene: TRBV2
d_gene: -
abundance: -
j_gene: TRBJ2-1
CDR3nt: TGTGCCAGCAGTGAAAAGGGACAGTTCTTC
CDR3aa: CASSEKGQFF

v_gene: TRBV29-1
d_gene: -
abundance: few
j_gene: TRBJ2-1
CDR3nt: TGCAGCGTAAGCAAGGGGGGAACCAATGAGCAGTTCTTC
CDR3aa: CSVSKGGTNEQFF

v_gene: TRBV7-2
d_gene: TRBD2
abundance: -
j_gene: TRBJ2-7
CDR3nt: TGTGCCAGCAGCCAAAGGGCTAGCGGGAGCGTTAGCTCCTACGAGCAGTACTTC
CDR3aa: CASSQRASGSVSSYEQYF

v_gene: TRBV20-1
d_gene: -
abundance: -
j_gene: TRBJ1-1
CDR3nt: TGCAGTGCCCTCCGGACAGATGAAGCTTTCTTT
CDR3aa: CSALRTDEAFF

v_gene: TRBV10-2
d_gene: TRBD2
abundance: few
j_gene: TRBJ2-7
CDR3nt: TGCGCCAGCAGTGAGTGGAATAGCGGGGGCTCCTACGAGCAGTACTTC
CDR3aa: CASSEWNSGGSYEQYF

v_gene: TRBV6-6
d_gene: TRBD2
abundance: -
j_gene: TRBJ2-1
CDR3nt: TGTGCCAGCAGGGGCCTAGCGGGGATAAGCTCCTACAATGAGCAGTTCTTC
CDR3aa: CASRGLAGISSYNEQFF

v_gene: TRBV7-9
d_gene: TRBD2
abundance: -
j_gene: TRBJ2-5
CDR3nt: TGTGCCAGCAGCTTTGCGGGAGGGGGCATTGGAGAGACCCAGTACTTC
CDR3aa: CASSFAGGGIGETQYF

v_gene: TRBV5-6
d_gene: -
abundance: -
j_gene: TRBJ1-5
CDR3nt: TGTGCCAGCAGCTTGGCCCAAACTGATAGCAATCAGCCCCAGCATTTT
CDR3aa: CASSLAQTDSNQPQHF

v_gene: TRBV6-1
d_gene: TRBD1
abundance: -
j_gene: TRBJ2-3
CDR3nt: TGTGCCAGCAGGGACAGGGGCACAGATACGCAGTATTTT
CDR3aa: CASRDRGTDTQYF

v_gene: TRBV5-6
d_gene: -
abundance: -
j_gene: TRBJ2-1
CDR3nt: TGTGCCAGCAGCGGGGGGCTAGCGGACTACAATGAGCAGTTCTTC
CDR3aa: CASSGGLADYNEQFF

v_gene: TRBV12-3/TRBV12-4
d_gene: TRBD1
abundance: -
j_gene: TRBJ1-5
CDR3nt: TGTGCCAGCAGTTTTGGGACAGGGGACGGGCAGCCCCAGCATTTT
CDR3aa: CASSFGTGDGQPQHF

v_gene: TRBV6-1
d_gene: -
abundance: -
j_gene: TRBJ2-1
CDR3nt: TGTGCCAGCAGCACGGACAGTTACAATGAGCAGTTCTTC
CDR3aa: CASSTDSYNEQFF

v_gene: TRBV2
d_gene: TRBD1
abundance: -
j_gene: TRBJ2-1
CDR3nt: TGTGCCAGCAGTGATGTTTTTCCGAAGACAGGGTCGTACAATGAGCAGTTCTTC
CDR3aa: CASSDVFPKTGSYNEQFF

v_gene: TRBV4-1
d_gene: TRBD1
abundance: -
j_gene: TRBJ2-7
CDR3nt: TGCGCCAGCATTATGGGACAGGGGTCCTCCGAGCAGTACTTC
CDR3aa: CASIMGQGSSEQYF

v_gene: TRBV7-2
d_gene: -
abundance: -
j_gene: TRBJ2-4
CDR3nt: TGTGCCAGCAGCCCCCCAGCCAAAAACATTCAGTACTTC
CDR3aa: CASSPPAKNIQYF

v_gene: TRBV29-1
d_gene: -
abundance: -
j_gene: TRBJ2-1
CDR3nt: TGCAGCGTGATGACAGCCTCGAGCTCCTACAATGAGCAGTTCTTC
CDR3aa: CSVMTASSSYNEQFF

v_gene: TRBV30
d_gene: -
abundance: few
j_gene: TRBJ2-3
CDR3nt: TGTGCCTGGGTAGGCACAGATACGCAGTATTTT
CDR3aa: CAWVGTDTQYF

v_gene: TRBV6-5
d_gene: TRBD2
abundance: -
j_gene: TRBJ2-1
CDR3nt: TGTGCCAGCAGGGCGGGAGTTTTCGAGTTCTTC
CDR3aa: CASRAGVFEFF

v_gene: TRBV18
d_gene: TRBD2
abundance: -
j_gene: TRBJ2-3
CDR3nt: TGTGCCAGCTCACCTTGGACTAGTGGCACAGATACGCAGTATTTT
CDR3aa: CASSPWTSGTDTQYF

v_gene: TRBV28
d_gene: TRBD2
abundance: -
j_gene: TRBJ2-3
CDR3nt: TGTGCCAGCAGTACTAGCGGAGGTCTTGGCACGCAGTATTTT
CDR3aa: CASSTSGGLGTQYF

v_gene: TRBV9
d_gene: -
abundance: -
j_gene: TRBJ2-3
CDR3nt: TGTGCCAGCAGCGTAGCTACTAGGTCTTCAGATACGCAGTATTTT
CDR3aa: CASSVATRSSDTQYF

v_gene: TRBV9
d_gene: TRBD2
abundance: -
j_gene: TRBJ2-7
CDR3nt: TGTGCCAGCAGCGCACTAGCGGGGATACACAATGAGCAGTACTTC
CDR3aa: CASSALAGIHNEQYF

v_gene: TRBV27
d_gene: TRBD2
abundance: few
j_gene: TRBJ2-1
CDR3nt: TGTGCCAGCAGTTTTTATCCTAGCGGGGGGGCCAATGAGCAGTTCTTC
CDR3aa: CASSFYPSGGANEQFF

v_gene: TRBV29-1
d_gene: -
abundance: few
j_gene: TRBJ2-2
CDR3nt: TGCAGCGTTGTGGGGGGCGAGAGGTCCGGGGAGCTGTTTTTT
CDR3aa: CSVVGGERSGELFF

v_gene: TRBV7-9
d_gene: -
abundance: few
j_gene: TRBJ2-3
CDR3nt: TGTGCCAGCAGTCCCCAGACTCCCTACCTCACAGATACGCAGTATTTT
CDR3aa: CASSPQTPYLTDTQYF

v_gene: TRBV20-1
d_gene: -
abundance: -
j_gene: TRBJ2-7
CDR3nt: TGCAGTGCTCCATTGGCTGGGGGAACATACGAGCAGTACTTC
CDR3aa: CSAPLAGGTYEQYF

v_gene: TRBV5-1
d_gene: -
abundance: -
j_gene: TRBJ2-1
CDR3nt: TGCGCCAACAGCTACACAGGGAACGATGAGCAGTTCTTC
CDR3aa: CANSYTGNDEQFF

v_gene: TRBV2
d_gene: TRBD1
abundance: -
j_gene: TRBJ1-1
CDR3nt: TGTGCCACCGAGGGACAGTTGAACACTGAAGCTTTCTTT
CDR3aa: CATEGQLNTEAFF

v_gene: TRBV5-1
d_gene: -
abundance: -
j_gene: TRBJ2-7
CDR3nt: TGCGCCAGCAGTTTTACGGCGGTTAGCTCCTACGAGCAGTACTTC
CDR3aa: CASSFTAVSSYEQYF

v_gene: TRBV14
d_gene: TRBD2
abundance: few
j_gene: TRBJ2-1
CDR3nt: TGTGCCAGCAGCAAACTCCGGACTAGCGGGGCTACCAATGAGCAGTTCTTC
CDR3aa: CASSKLRTSGATNEQFF

v_gene: TRBV6-1
d_gene: TRBD2
abundance: -
j_gene: TRBJ2-1
CDR3nt: TGTGCCAGCGACGTTGGTCGCGGGAGTCTGAATGAGCAGTTCTTC
CDR3aa: CASDVGRGSLNEQFF

v_gene: TRBV5-5
d_gene: TRBD1
abundance: -
j_gene: TRBJ2-5
CDR3nt: TGTGCCAGCAGCTACTCGGAACAGGGGGAGACCCAGTACTTC
CDR3aa: CASSYSEQGETQYF

v_gene: TRBV2
d_gene: -
abundance: few
j_gene: TRBJ2-7
CDR3nt: TGTGCCAGCAGGTATTCAGGGATATTTGACGAGCAGTACTTC
CDR3aa: CASRYSGIFDEQYF

v_gene: TRBV11-1
d_gene: TRBD1
abundance: -
j_gene: TRBJ1-2
CDR3nt: TGTGCCAGCAGCACCGGGACAGGCGATGGCTACACCTTC
CDR3aa: CASSTGTGDGYTF

v_gene: TRBV3-1
d_gene: TRBD2
abundance: once
j_gene: TRBJ2-5
CDR3nt: TGTGCCAGCAGCCAAGTCCTAGCGGGAGAGACCCAGTACTTC
CDR3aa: CASSQVLAGETQYF

v_gene: TRBV5-1
d_gene: -
abundance: -
j_gene: TRBJ2-5
CDR3nt: TGCGCCAGCAGCTGGAGGGGAGAAGAGACCCAGTACTTC
CDR3aa: CASSWRGEETQYF

v_gene: TRBV20-1
d_gene: TRBD1
abundance: -
j_gene: TRBJ2-5
CDR3nt: TGCAGTGCGCCCTCTTGGGACAGGGCCACCAAAGGGTATGAGCAGTACTTC
CDR3aa: CSAPSWDRATKGYEQYF